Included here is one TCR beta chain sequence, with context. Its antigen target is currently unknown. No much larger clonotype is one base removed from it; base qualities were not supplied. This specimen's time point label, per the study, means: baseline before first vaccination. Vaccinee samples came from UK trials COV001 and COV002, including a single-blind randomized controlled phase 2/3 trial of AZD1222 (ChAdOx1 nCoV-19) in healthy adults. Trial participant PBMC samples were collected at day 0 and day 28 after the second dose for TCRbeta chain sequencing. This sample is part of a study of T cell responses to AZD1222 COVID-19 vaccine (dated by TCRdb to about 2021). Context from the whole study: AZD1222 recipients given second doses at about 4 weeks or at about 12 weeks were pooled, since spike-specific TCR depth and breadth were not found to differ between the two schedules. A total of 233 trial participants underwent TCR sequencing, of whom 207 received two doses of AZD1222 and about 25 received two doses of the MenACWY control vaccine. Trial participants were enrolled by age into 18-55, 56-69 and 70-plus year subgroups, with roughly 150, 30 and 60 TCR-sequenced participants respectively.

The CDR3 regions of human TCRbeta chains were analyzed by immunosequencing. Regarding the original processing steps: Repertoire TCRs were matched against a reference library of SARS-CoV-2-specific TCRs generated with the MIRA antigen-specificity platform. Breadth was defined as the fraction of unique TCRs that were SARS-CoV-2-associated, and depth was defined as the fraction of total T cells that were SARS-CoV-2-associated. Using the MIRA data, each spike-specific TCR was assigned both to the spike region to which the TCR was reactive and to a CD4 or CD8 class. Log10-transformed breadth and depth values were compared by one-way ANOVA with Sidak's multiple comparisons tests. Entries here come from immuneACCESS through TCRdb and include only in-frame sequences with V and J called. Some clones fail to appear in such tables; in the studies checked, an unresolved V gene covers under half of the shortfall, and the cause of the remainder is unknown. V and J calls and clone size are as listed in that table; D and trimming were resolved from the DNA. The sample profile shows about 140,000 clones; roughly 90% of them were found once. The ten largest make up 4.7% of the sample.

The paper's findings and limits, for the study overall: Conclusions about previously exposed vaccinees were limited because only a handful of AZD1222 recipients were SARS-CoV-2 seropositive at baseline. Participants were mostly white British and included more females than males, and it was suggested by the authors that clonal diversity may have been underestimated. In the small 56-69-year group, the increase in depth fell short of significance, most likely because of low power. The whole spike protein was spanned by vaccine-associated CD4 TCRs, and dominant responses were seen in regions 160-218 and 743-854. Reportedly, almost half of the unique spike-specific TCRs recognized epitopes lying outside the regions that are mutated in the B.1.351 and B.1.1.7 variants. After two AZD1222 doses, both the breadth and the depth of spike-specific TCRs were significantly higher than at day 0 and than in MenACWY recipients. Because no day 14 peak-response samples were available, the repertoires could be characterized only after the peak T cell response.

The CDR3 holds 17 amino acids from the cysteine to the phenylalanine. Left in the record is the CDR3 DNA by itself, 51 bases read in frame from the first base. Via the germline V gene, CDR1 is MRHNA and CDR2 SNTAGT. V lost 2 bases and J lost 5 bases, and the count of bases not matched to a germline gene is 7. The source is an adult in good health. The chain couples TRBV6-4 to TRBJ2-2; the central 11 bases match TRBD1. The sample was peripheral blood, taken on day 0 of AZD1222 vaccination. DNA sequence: TGTGCCAGCAGTGACGGCAAGGGACAGGGGGAAACCGGGGAGCTGTTTTTT. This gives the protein CASSDGKGQGETGELFF.